This TCR beta chain was found in a study of blood T cell repertoires in COVID-19. As for the study in general: Acute-phase and convalescent COVID-19 samples originated in the United States, Italy and Spain. Nucleic acid was either cDNA or gDNA, and it came from T cells, B-cell-depleted T cells, or PBMCs.

In the source study's methods: Amplification of reference gene primers was used by the study to estimate nucleated cell counts. Produced via immunoSEQ multiplex PCR; TCRdb's table is partial and in-frame only. The V and J calls and the clone size are those of that table, but D and trimming were determined from the DNA. The data hold under 300,000 clones, with about 88% observed a single time. This CDR3 comprises 16 residues. Germline lookup yields CDR1 SEHNR and CDR2 FQNEAQ (reference sequence). Deletions cut 5 bases from V and 5 bases from J, with 21 bases between. The sequence derives from a man aged 18-30 years with active or convalescent COVID-19. The chain joins TRBV7-9 to TRBJ2-5, with D possibly being TRBD2 (5 bases). Sequencing input: peripheral blood. Written as DNA, the CDR3 is TGTGCCAGCAGCCCCGGGGTCGCGCAGAGCACGGAGACCCAGTACTTC. It yields the protein CASSPGVAQSTETQYF.